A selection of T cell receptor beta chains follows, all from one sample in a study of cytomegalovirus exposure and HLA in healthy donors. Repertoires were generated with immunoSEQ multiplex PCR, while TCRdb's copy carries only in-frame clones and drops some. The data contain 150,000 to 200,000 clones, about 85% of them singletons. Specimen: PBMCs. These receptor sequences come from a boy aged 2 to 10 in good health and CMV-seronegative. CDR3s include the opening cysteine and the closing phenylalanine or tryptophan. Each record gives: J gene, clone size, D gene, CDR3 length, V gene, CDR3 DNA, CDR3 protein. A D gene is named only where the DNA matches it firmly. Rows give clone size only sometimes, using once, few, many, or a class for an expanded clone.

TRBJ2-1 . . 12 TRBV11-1 TGTGCCAGCAGCTTGACTATGAATGAGCAGTTCTTC CASSLTMNEQFF
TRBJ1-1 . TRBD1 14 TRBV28 TGTGCCAGCAGTGAACAGGGGCTGGACACTGAAGCTTTCTTT CASSEQGLDTEAFF
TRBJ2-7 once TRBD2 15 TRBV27 TGTGCCAGCAGTCTCGCGGTAGGAGCGGGAGAGGAGCAGTACTTC CASSLAVGAGEEQYF
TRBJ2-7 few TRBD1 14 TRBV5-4 TGTGCCAGCAGCTTTCCGGGACAGGGGTACGAGCAGTACTTC CASSFPGQGYEQYF
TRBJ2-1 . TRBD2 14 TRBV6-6 TGTGCCAGCAGTCCGACTAGCGGGAGCAATGAGCAGTTCTTC CASSPTSGSNEQFF
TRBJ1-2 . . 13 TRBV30 TGTGCCTGCCCCACCCGGGAACAGTATGGCTACACCTTC CACPTREQYGYTF
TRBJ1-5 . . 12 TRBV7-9 TGTTCCAGCAGCCTAAACGGGGATCCCCAGCATTTT CSSSLNGDPQHF
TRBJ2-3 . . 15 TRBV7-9 TGTGCCAGCAGCTTAGAAGGGACTGAGGGAGATACGCAGTATTTT CASSLEGTEGDTQYF
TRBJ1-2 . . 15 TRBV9 TGTGCCAGCAGCGTAGAGTTTACAGGGTCGAGTGGCTACACCTTC CASSVEFTGSSGYTF
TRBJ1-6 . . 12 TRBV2 TGTGCCAGCAGTCGGGATAATTCACCCCTCCACTTT CASSRDNSPLHF
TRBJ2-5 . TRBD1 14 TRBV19 TGTGCCAGTAGTGCGGCGACAGGGGGGTGGACCCAGTACTTC CASSAATGGWTQYF
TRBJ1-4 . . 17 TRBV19 TGTGCCAGTAGCCCACCCGTTGCAGCGTCTTCTAATGAAAAACTGTTTTTT CASSPPVAASSNEKLFF
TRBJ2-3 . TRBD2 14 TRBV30 TGTGCCTGGAGCGTTCCGGGGAGGGGCAACACGCAGTATTTT CAWSVPGRGNTQYF
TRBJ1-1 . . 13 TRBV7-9 TGTGCCAGCAGCTTGAGGACTAACACTGAAGCTTTCTTT CASSLRTNTEAFF
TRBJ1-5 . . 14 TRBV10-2 TGCGCCAGCAGATTTGGGGGGAGCAATCAGCCCCAGCATTTT CASRFGGSNQPQHF
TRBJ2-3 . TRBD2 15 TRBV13 TGTGCCAGCAGCTCATTAGCGGGAAGCACAGATACGCAGTATTTT CASSSLAGSTDTQYF
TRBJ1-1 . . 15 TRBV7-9 TGTGCCAGCAGCTCACAGGGTACAATGAACACTGAAGCTTTCTTT CASSSQGTMNTEAFF
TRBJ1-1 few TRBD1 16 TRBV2 TGTGCCAGCAGCGGGGGGACAGGACTTATGAACACTGAAGCTTTCTTT CASSGGTGLMNTEAFF
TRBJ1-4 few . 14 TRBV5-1 TGCGCCAGCAGCCCGGGCGGGGGGAATGAAAAACTGTTTTTT CASSPGGGNEKLFF
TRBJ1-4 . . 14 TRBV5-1 TGCGCCAGCAGCTTGGGCGGGGCTGGTGAAAAACTGTTTTTT CASSLGGAGEKLFF
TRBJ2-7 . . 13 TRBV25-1 TGTGCCAGCAGTGACGACAGGTCCCTAGAGCAGTACTTC CASSDDRSLEQYF
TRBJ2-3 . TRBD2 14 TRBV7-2 TGTGCCAGCGTGCGGGCGGGGGGGACAGATACGCAGTATTTT CASVRAGGTDTQYF
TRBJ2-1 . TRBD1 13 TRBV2 TGTGCCACGCGGAACAGGGGGTACAATGAGCAGTTCTTC CATRNRGYNEQFF
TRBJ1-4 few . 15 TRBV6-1 TGTGCCAGCAGTGTGCAGGAGGGAGTCTATGAAAAACTGTTTTTT CASSVQEGVYEKLFF
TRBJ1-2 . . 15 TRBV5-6 TGTGCCAGCACCCGTAGAGTGGTAGCTAACTATGGCTACACCTTC CASTRRVVANYGYTF
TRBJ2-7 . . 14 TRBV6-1 TGTGCCAGCAGTGGGCGGGGCGGATCCTACGAGCAGTACTTC CASSGRGGSYEQYF